A selection of T cell receptor beta chains follows, all from one sample in a study of blood T cells in healthy people across ages. TCRdb re-called the 5' RACE reads with MiXCR, one entry per CDR3 protein. The sample carries 1.5 million or so distinct CDR3 sequences, approximately 43% recorded once. Sequencing input: blood. Receptor source: a woman under 30 in good health. CDR3s include the opening cysteine and the closing phenylalanine or tryptophan. A D gene is named only where the DNA matches it firmly. Some rows have no size entry. The others give once, few or many, or a class for an expanded clone.

j_call: TRBJ2-1; d_call: NA; clone_size: few; v_call: TRBV20-1; cdr3_nt: TGCAGTGCTAGAGTGATAGATGAGCAGTTCTTC; cdr3_aa: CSARVIDEQFF
j_call: TRBJ2-6; d_call: NA; clone_size: few; v_call: TRBV29-1; cdr3_nt: TGCAGCGTTGAAGGGCTCCCCGGGGCCAACGTCCTGACTTTC; cdr3_aa: CSVEGLPGANVLTF
j_call: TRBJ2-7; d_call: NA; clone_size: NA; v_call: TRBV28; cdr3_nt: TGTGCCGGAAGCAAGGCTAATGTTTACGAGCAGTACTTC; cdr3_aa: CAGSKANVYEQYF
j_call: TRBJ2-7; d_call: NA; clone_size: NA; v_call: TRBV4-1; cdr3_nt: TGCGCCAGCAGCCAAGAGGGCAGGAATCCCTACGAGCAGTACTTC; cdr3_aa: CASSQEGRNPYEQYF
j_call: TRBJ2-3; d_call: TRBD2; clone_size: few; v_call: TRBV12-3/TRBV12-4; cdr3_nt: TGTGCCAGCAGGGGACTAGCGGGGGGGCTTTCAGATACGCAGTATTTT; cdr3_aa: CASRGLAGGLSDTQYF
j_call: TRBJ2-3; d_call: NA; clone_size: few; v_call: TRBV7-9; cdr3_nt: TGTGCCAGCAGCTCGGGGCTCCTAAGCACAGATACGCAGTATTTT; cdr3_aa: CASSSGLLSTDTQYF
j_call: TRBJ1-1; d_call: NA; clone_size: NA; v_call: TRBV20-1; cdr3_nt: TGCAGTGCTAGCTACAGGTTGAACACTGAAGCTTTCTTT; cdr3_aa: CSASYRLNTEAFF
j_call: TRBJ1-6; d_call: NA; clone_size: NA; v_call: TRBV27; cdr3_nt: TGTGCCAGCAGTATCACCCCCTTATCAAATTCACCCCTCCACTTT; cdr3_aa: CASSITPLSNSPLHF
j_call: TRBJ2-3; d_call: NA; clone_size: many; v_call: TRBV6-5; cdr3_nt: TGTGCCAGCAGTTACTCGATTTTGCGAGCAGATACGCAGTATTTT; cdr3_aa: CASSYSILRADTQYF
j_call: TRBJ2-7; d_call: TRBD2; clone_size: few; v_call: TRBV2; cdr3_nt: TGTGCCAGCAGTAGGGCTAGCGGATATTACGAGCAGTACTTC; cdr3_aa: CASSRASGYYEQYF
j_call: TRBJ2-3; d_call: NA; clone_size: once; v_call: TRBV27; cdr3_nt: TGTGCCAGCAGTGCCTGGTCTCCTGGCACAGATACGCAGTATTTT; cdr3_aa: CASSAWSPGTDTQYF
j_call: TRBJ2-7; d_call: NA; clone_size: few; v_call: TRBV27; cdr3_nt: TGTGCCAGCAGTTCCCTGGGCCTCTCCTACGAGCAGTACTTC; cdr3_aa: CASSSLGLSYEQYF
j_call: TRBJ1-1; d_call: TRBD1; clone_size: NA; v_call: TRBV20-1; cdr3_nt: TGCAGTGCTCAACAGGGGGCGAGGATGAACACTGAAGCTTTCTTT; cdr3_aa: CSAQQGARMNTEAFF
j_call: TRBJ2-5; d_call: NA; clone_size: NA; v_call: TRBV6-5; cdr3_nt: TGTGCCAGCAGTTACGGGTTCAGGAACCGACAAGAGACCCAGTACTTC; cdr3_aa: CASSYGFRNRQETQYF
j_call: TRBJ2-5; d_call: TRBD2; clone_size: few; v_call: TRBV7-7; cdr3_nt: TGTGCTAGCAGCTTAGAAGATAGCGGGAGAGGGTCGAATGAGCAGTACTTC; cdr3_aa: CASSLEDSGRGSNEQYF
j_call: TRBJ1-1; d_call: NA; clone_size: NA; v_call: TRBV7-2; cdr3_nt: TGTGCCAGCAGCTTAGAGTACCGGGGAGGGACTGAAGCTTTCTTT; cdr3_aa: CASSLEYRGGTEAFF
j_call: TRBJ2-7; d_call: NA; clone_size: NA; v_call: TRBV11-2; cdr3_nt: TGTGCCAGCAGCTTACGAGTTTTCCCCTACGAGCAGTACTTC; cdr3_aa: CASSLRVFPYEQYF
j_call: TRBJ2-5; d_call: NA; clone_size: NA; v_call: TRBV20-1; cdr3_nt: TGCAGTGCTAGAGAGGCTAGCGACGCCCAAGAGACCCAGTACTTC; cdr3_aa: CSAREASDAQETQYF
j_call: TRBJ2-5; d_call: TRBD2; clone_size: NA; v_call: TRBV10-2; cdr3_nt: TGCGCCAGCACGAGCGGGAGGGCCTTGGAGACCCAGTACTTC; cdr3_aa: CASTSGRALETQYF
j_call: TRBJ2-7; d_call: NA; clone_size: NA; v_call: TRBV7-9; cdr3_nt: TGTGCCAGCAGCGATCAAGCGGAACAGTACTTC; cdr3_aa: CASSDQAEQYF
j_call: TRBJ1-5; d_call: NA; clone_size: NA; v_call: TRBV4-1; cdr3_nt: TGCGCCAGCAGCCAAGGGACAGCGAGCCAGCCCCAGCATTTT; cdr3_aa: CASSQGTASQPQHF
j_call: TRBJ2-1; d_call: TRBD2; clone_size: few; v_call: TRBV20-1; cdr3_nt: TGCAGTGCTCTGGGACTAGCGAATTACTACAATGAGCAGTTCTTC; cdr3_aa: CSALGLANYYNEQFF
j_call: TRBJ2-3; d_call: NA; clone_size: NA; v_call: TRBV20-1; cdr3_nt: TGCAGTGCCCCGATGGGAGTTAGTACGCAGTATTTT; cdr3_aa: CSAPMGVSTQYF
j_call: TRBJ2-4; d_call: NA; clone_size: few; v_call: TRBV6-1; cdr3_nt: TGTGCCAGCAGCAAGCGGGTAGGGGACCCGGATGCCAAAAACATTCAGTACTTC; cdr3_aa: CASSKRVGDPDAKNIQYF
j_call: TRBJ1-2; d_call: TRBD1; clone_size: few; v_call: TRBV27; cdr3_nt: TGTGCCAGCAGCCTTGGACAGGCCCGATATGGCTACACCTTC; cdr3_aa: CASSLGQARYGYTF
j_call: TRBJ2-3; d_call: TRBD1; clone_size: NA; v_call: TRBV20-1; cdr3_nt: TGCAGTGCTAGAGGGGACAGAACGCAGTATTTT; cdr3_aa: CSARGDRTQYF
j_call: TRBJ1-5; d_call: NA; clone_size: once; v_call: TRBV14; cdr3_nt: TGTGCCAGCAGCCGGCAGAGGGGGGAGGATCAGCCCCAGCATTTT; cdr3_aa: CASSRQRGEDQPQHF
j_call: TRBJ2-7; d_call: TRBD1; clone_size: NA; v_call: TRBV28; cdr3_nt: TGTGCCAGCAGGGCCGCGGACAGGTCCTACGAGCAGTACTTC; cdr3_aa: CASRAADRSYEQYF
j_call: TRBJ1-1; d_call: NA; clone_size: few; v_call: TRBV29-1; cdr3_nt: TGCAGCGTTTACAGACCAGGGGTTTACATCACTGAAGCTTTCTTT; cdr3_aa: CSVYRPGVYITEAFF
j_call: TRBJ2-1; d_call: NA; clone_size: few; v_call: TRBV24-1; cdr3_nt: TGTGCCACCAGTGATCGCTGGGCTTCGTACAATGAGCAGTTCTTC; cdr3_aa: CATSDRWASYNEQFF
j_call: TRBJ2-3; d_call: NA; clone_size: NA; v_call: TRBV20-1; cdr3_nt: TGCAGTGCGGAGCGGGCTAGCACAGATACGCAGTATTTT; cdr3_aa: CSAERASTDTQYF
j_call: TRBJ2-1; d_call: TRBD2; clone_size: NA; v_call: TRBV20-1; cdr3_nt: TGCAGTGCGCAGAGGGCTAGCGGGTACAATGAGCAGTTCTTC; cdr3_aa: CSAQRASGYNEQFF
j_call: TRBJ2-7; d_call: TRBD1; clone_size: NA; v_call: TRBV15; cdr3_nt: TGTGCCACCAGCAGGGACAGGCTCTACGAGCAGTACTTC; cdr3_aa: CATSRDRLYEQYF
j_call: TRBJ1-2; d_call: NA; clone_size: NA; v_call: TRBV5-8; cdr3_nt: TGTGCCAGCAGCCACACCAGGGGTATGGTCGGCTACACCTTC; cdr3_aa: CASSHTRGMVGYTF
j_call: TRBJ2-7; d_call: NA; clone_size: NA; v_call: TRBV5-1; cdr3_nt: TGCGCCAGCAGCTTGACCCCGGCAGGGGAGAATGAGCAGTACTTC; cdr3_aa: CASSLTPAGENEQYF
j_call: TRBJ2-5; d_call: TRBD1; clone_size: NA; v_call: TRBV27; cdr3_nt: TGTGCCAGCAGTGCGGACAGGCCGCGCAATGAGCGGTACTTC; cdr3_aa: CASSADRPRNERYF